This note documents a single T cell receptor beta chain sequence. Its antigen is currently unknown. The data are from a study of blood T cells in healthy people across ages. Findings and limits, study-wide: Changes in expanded clonotypes were possibly confounded, as the CMV status of donors was unknown.

The second PCR ran about 7 to 12 cycles with a sample-barcoded 5' primer and J-beta primers. TCRdb reanalysed the 5' RACE reads using MiXCR and keeps one entry per CDR3 protein. Of hundreds of thousands of distinct CDR3 sequences listed, over 40% are singletons. CDR1 and CDR2 (germline): SGHTA, FQGNSA. V was shortened by 8 bases and J by 0 bases, with 15 bases between the two germline ends. CDR3 size: 15 residues. The sequence derives from a woman of 80 years or more in good health. The V and J genes are TRBV7-2 and TRBJ2-3, with unresolved D. Material: blood. The CDR3 spells CASGSSTPSTDTQYF. CDR3 DNA sequence: TGTGCCAGCGGCTCGTCGACCCCTAGCACAGATACGCAGTATTTT.